Listed here is a single T cell receptor (beta chain). Its antigen has not been determined. The record has no base qualities; no much larger clone is one base away. The sample comes from a study of blood T cell repertoires in COVID-19 (dated by TCRdb to about 2020). Regarding the research as a whole: Samples covering the acute and convalescent phases of COVID-19 were provided by collaborators in the United States, Italy and Spain. The prospective study material was composed of cDNA or gDNA derived from T cells, B-cell-depleted T cells, or PBMCs. Deeply sampled blood TCRbeta repertoires from subjects exposed to, actively infected with, or recovered from COVID-19 were included in the dataset. The repertoires were released in a freely available public database meant as a resource for research on the immune response to SARS-CoV-2. The samples were drawn from two sources: the first 160 participants of the ongoing ImmuneRACE study, and 950 to 1,500 subjects contributed by 6 global collaborators. A de-identified subject ID, COVID-19 status, age in years and sex were almost always included in the sample metadata. Where available, HLA class I and class II types were obtained from metadata supplied by the sample provider rather than from assay-based typing. Study-wide findings and limitations: The amount of clinical and demographic metadata varied by source and participant and was provided uncurated.

The collaborating institutions used their own protocols to collect whole blood in K2EDTA tubes. For TCRbeta analysis, collaborator samples were shipped as frozen whole blood, as isolated PBMCs, or as DNA extracted from either sample type. TCRbeta CDR3 regions were amplified from genomic DNA by means of the immunoSEQ Assay, a bias-controlled multiplex PCR. The authors' pipeline ran thus. Nucleated cell counts per sample were estimated from amplification of reference gene primers within the assay. To quantify the absolute abundance of each unique TCRbeta CDR3 rearrangement, sequence reads were collapsed and filtered. Productive Simpson clonality was computed per sample as the square root of Simpson's diversity index over productive rearrangements. This is the immuneACCESS table as TCRdb keeps it, with only in-frame sequences that have V and J called. A part of the clones is gone; compared with another copy, unresolved V genes explain less than half, and the rest is unexplained. Clonal size and the V and J genes are those of that table, whereas D and trimming came from the DNA. The sample yields under 200,000 clones; roughly nine tenths were counted once. The leading ten clones occupy around a fifth of the sample.

The CDR3 measures 14 amino acids from cysteine to phenylalanine. CDR3 DNA is the only sequence kept; it has 42 bases, read in frame from the first base. The CDR1 and CDR2 encoded by the germline V gene are SGHRS and YFSETQ. Compared with germline, V lacks 3 bases and J lacks 7 bases; bases without a gene match: 8. The sequence links TRBV5-1 to TRBJ1-2; TRBD1 lines up with 8 middle nucleotides. The sequenced sample was peripheral blood. This clonotype was obtained from a man in his sixties with active or convalescent COVID-19. CDR3 region: CASSWRRTGSGYTF. The DNA sequence reads TGCGCCAGCAGCTGGAGGAGGACAGGGTCTGGCTACACCTTC.